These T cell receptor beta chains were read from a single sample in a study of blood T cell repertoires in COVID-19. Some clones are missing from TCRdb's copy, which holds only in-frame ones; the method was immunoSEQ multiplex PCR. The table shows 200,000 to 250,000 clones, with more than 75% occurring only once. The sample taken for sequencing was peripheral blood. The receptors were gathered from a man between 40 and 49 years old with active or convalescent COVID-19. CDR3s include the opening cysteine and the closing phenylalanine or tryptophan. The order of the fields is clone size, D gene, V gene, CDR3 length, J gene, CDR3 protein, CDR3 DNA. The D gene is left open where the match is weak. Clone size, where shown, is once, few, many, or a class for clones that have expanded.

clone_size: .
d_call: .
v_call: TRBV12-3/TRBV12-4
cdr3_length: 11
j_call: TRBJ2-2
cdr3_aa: CASLMTGELFF
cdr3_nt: TGTGCCAGCCTTATGACCGGGGAGCTGTTTTTT

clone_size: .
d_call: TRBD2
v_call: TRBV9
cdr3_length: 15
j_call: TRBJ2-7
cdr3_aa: CASSVAAGGGYEQYF
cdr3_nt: TGTGCCAGCAGCGTAGCAGCGGGGGGCGGCTACGAGCAGTACTTC

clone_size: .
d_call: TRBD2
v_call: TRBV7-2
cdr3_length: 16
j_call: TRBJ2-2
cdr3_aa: CASSLQAGGLTGELFF
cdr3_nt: TGTGCCAGCAGCTTACAGGCGGGGGGGCTAACCGGGGAGCTGTTTTTT

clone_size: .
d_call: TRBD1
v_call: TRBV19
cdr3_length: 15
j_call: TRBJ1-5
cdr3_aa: CASSMARGRVQPQHF
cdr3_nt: TGTGCCAGTAGTATGGCCAGGGGGCGCGTCCAGCCCCAGCATTTT

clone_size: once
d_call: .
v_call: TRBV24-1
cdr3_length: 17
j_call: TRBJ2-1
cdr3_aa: CATSGGQGHSSYNEQFF
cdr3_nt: TGTGCCACCAGTGGGGGTCAGGGGCACAGCTCCTACAATGAGCAGTTCTTC

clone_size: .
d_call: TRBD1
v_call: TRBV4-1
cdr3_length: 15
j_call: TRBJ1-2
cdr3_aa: CASSQVQGERYGYTF
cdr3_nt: TGCGCCAGCAGCCAAGTACAGGGGGAGAGGTATGGCTACACCTTC

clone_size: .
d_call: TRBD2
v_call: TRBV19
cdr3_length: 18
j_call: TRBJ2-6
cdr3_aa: CASTPVGLADSGANVLTF
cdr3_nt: TGTGCCAGTACTCCAGTGGGGCTAGCGGACTCTGGGGCCAACGTCCTGACTTTC

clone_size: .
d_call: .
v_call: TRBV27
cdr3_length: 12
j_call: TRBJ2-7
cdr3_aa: CASAQGSYEQYF
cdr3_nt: TGTGCCAGCGCGCAGGGCTCCTACGAGCAGTACTTC

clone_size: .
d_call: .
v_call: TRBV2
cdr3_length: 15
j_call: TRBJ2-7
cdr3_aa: CASSEKLVSSYEQYF
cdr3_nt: TGTGCCAGCAGTGAAAAGCTGGTGAGCTCCTACGAGCAGTACTTC

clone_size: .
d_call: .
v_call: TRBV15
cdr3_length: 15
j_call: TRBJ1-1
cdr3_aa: CATSRDKGVKTEAFF
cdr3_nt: TGTGCCACCAGCAGAGATAAGGGAGTTAAGACTGAAGCTTTCTTT

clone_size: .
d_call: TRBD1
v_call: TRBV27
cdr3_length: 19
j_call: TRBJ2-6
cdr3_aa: CASSLLGTVGKSGANVLTF
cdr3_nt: TGTGCCAGCAGTTTACTAGGGACAGTTGGAAAGAGTGGGGCCAACGTCCTGACTTTC

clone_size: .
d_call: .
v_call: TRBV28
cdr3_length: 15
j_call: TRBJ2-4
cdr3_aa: CASSLGSLAKNIQYF
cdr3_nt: TGTGCCAGCAGTTTAGGCAGTTTAGCCAAAAACATTCAGTACTTC

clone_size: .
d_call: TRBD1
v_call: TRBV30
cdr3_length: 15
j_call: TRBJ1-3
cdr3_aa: CAWSEGQVPGNTIYF
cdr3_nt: TGTGCCTGGAGCGAAGGACAGGTTCCGGGAAACACCATATATTTT

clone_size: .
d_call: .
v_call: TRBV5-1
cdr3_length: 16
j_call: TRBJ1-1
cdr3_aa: CASSLDVQGKYTEAFF
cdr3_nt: TGCGCCAGCAGCTTGGACGTACAGGGTAAATACACTGAAGCTTTCTTT